This T cell receptor (beta chain) was captured by sequencing in a study of early T cells in non-severe SARS-CoV-2 infection. About the study: Chains were unpaired, as sequencing was done on bulk RNA from unsorted whole blood.

Germline assignment: CDR1 LGHNA and CDR2 YNFKEQ. The CDR3 is 14 amino acids. The V end lost 1 base, the J end lost 7 bases, and 12 bases lay between the germline ends. Individually, cDNA molecules had unique molecular identifiers attached to them. Each CDR3 protein is one row after TCRdb ran MiXCR on the 5' RACE reads. Altogether tens of thousands of distinct CDR3 sequences are present, about 15% being singletons, with the ten largest covering around 5.8%. Remarks on this clonotype: Its cognate antigen is unknown.

Points from the study as a whole: Missing private and CD4 specificities, VDJdb matching favored anti-spike CD8 responses.

This clonotype was obtained from an adult who was a healthcare worker with PCR-confirmed SARS-CoV-2 infection or an uninfected control (not recorded which). The rearrangement joins TRBV4-2 to TRBJ2-3; the D is unclear. Material for sequencing was whole blood. As DNA, the CDR3 is TGTGCCAGCAGCCAAGGCGCCGGGCTGAATACGCAGTATTTT. Protein sequence: CASSQGAGLNTQYF.